These 22 T cell receptor beta chains were sequenced from one sample in a study of blood T cells in healthy people across ages. A second PCR of 7 to 11 cycles used a sample-barcoded 5' primer and a J-beta primer mix. One entry per CDR3 protein results from TCRdb running MiXCR on the 5' RACE reads. The sample lists under 2,000,000 distinct CDR3 sequences, about 49% occurring once. Material for sequencing was blood. These receptors all stem from a woman in her 40s in good health.

As for this clonotype: A read error may produce the germline difference seen at one junction end. This sequence joins TRBV28 and TRBJ2-5, with D unclear. Germline CDR1 MDHEN, CDR2 SYDVKM. The CDR3 contains 14 residues. The CDR3 DNA reads as TGTGCCAGCATCCCAAGAAGGAAAAAAGAGATCCAGTACTTC. It translates to CASIPRRKKEIQYF.

As concerns this clonotype: This is likely a read error, given that the CDR3 carries no conserved phenylalanine or tryptophan at its end. No DNA is shown, since the ends of the CDR3 on it are uncertain; the CDR3 is the one TCRdb lists. This CDR3 is CAIRGPGESTDTEYS. V gene TRBV12-3 or TRBV12-4 combines with J gene TRBJ2-3; the table's D gene call, TRBD1, was not cross checked with the DNA. The CDR3 is 15 residues long, ends included.

The chain employs TRBV5-1 and TRBJ2-7, with a possible D match to TRBD1 (5 bases). The V and J ends lost 2 bases and 2 bases respectively, with 8 bases between them. The CDR3 has 13 amino acids. Germline V CDR1 and CDR2: SGHRS, YFSETQ. In nucleotides, the CDR3 is TGCGCCAGCAGCTTAGCGACAGCCTACGAGCAGTACTTC. Protein product: CASSLATAYEQYF.

This clonotype was counted a few times. This rearrangement joins TRBV6-5 to TRBJ2-7; no firm D call. The V and J ends lost 0 bases and 4 bases respectively, with 16 bases between them. Looked up from germline, CDR1 is MNHEY and CDR2 is SVGAGI. The CDR3 runs 16 residues. The CDR3 DNA sequence: TGTGCCAGCAGTTACTCGAGCCCTACCCCGTGGTACGAGCAGTACTTC. Protein: CASSYSSPTPWYEQYF.

The CDR3 spells CASSLVEGLAKNIQYF. Here the CDR3 DNA reads TGTGCCAGCAGCTTGGTTGAAGGCTTAGCCAAAAACATTCAGTACTTC. The chain links TRBV5-6 to TRBJ2-4; unclear D gene. The germline CDR1 and CDR2 sequences are SGHDT and YYEEEE. V shed 0 bases and J shed 0 bases, with 10 bases lying between them. This CDR3 is built from 16 residues.

This clonotype was detected only a few times. The V call is TRBV6-5, the J call TRBJ2-3, with 7 bases aligning to TRBD2. V dropped 0 bases and J dropped 5; count of bases not matched to a gene: 11. The CDR3 length is 17 residues. Germline V gene data show CDR1 as MNHEY and CDR2 as SVGAGI. CDR3 in DNA: TGTGCCAGCAGTTACTCGGAACCGGGACTACTCATAGATACGCAGTATTTT. Encoded protein: CASSYSEPGLLIDTQYF.

The chain couples TRBV28 to TRBJ2-1; 7 bases are shared with TRBD2. Germline V gene sequence: CDR1 MDHEN, CDR2 SYDVKM. Trimming removed 6 bases from V and 8 bases from J; junction bases left unmatched: 16. The CDR3 length is 16 residues. The CDR3 DNA reads TGTGCCAGCAGCCCGAGGGCGGGGGACCGCGTCGATGAGCAGTTCTTC. Protein sequence: CASSPRAGDRVDEQFF.

This chain uses TRBV25-1 with TRBJ2-6, with D unclear. Germline V gene data show CDR1 as MGHDK and CDR2 as SYGVNS. The CDR3 has 17 residues. V was trimmed by 3 bases and J by 2 bases, leaving 14 bases between them. CDR3 sequence: CASSDLHGVPGANVLTF. DNA for the CDR3: TGTGCCAGCAGTGACCTTCATGGGGTCCCTGGGGCCAACGTCCTGACTTTC.

This clonotype was counted between two and nine times. This chain joins TRBV7-2 and TRBJ2-3; D might be TRBD2 (6 bases). The V and J ends lost 3 bases and 4 bases respectively, with 14 bases between them. This CDR3 contains 15 residues. Germline CDR1 is SGHTA and CDR2 is FQGNSA. The CDR3 is CASSLGRINADTQYF. The DNA of the CDR3 is TGTGCCAGCAGCTTGGGGAGGATCAACGCAGATACGCAGTATTTT.

The V gene is TRBV7-2, the J gene TRBJ2-5; the D is unclear. Germline CDR1 SGHTA, CDR2 FQGNSA. Trimming left V 5 bases short and J 11 bases short, with 18 bases between. The CDR3 length is 13 residues. This CDR3 is CASSPPTPNEQYF. In DNA, the CDR3 is TGTGCCAGCAGCCCGCCCACCCCCAATGAGCAGTACTTC.

This clonotype was seen more than once but under ten times. The V call is TRBV6-5, the J call TRBJ2-5; TRBD1 or TRBD2 may be the D gene (6 bases each). This CDR3 comprises 13 residues. The germline gives CDR1 MNHEY, CDR2 SVGAGI. Deletions cut 11 bases from V and 4 bases from J, with 17 bases between. The CDR3 reads CASQEGTLETQYF. The CDR3 DNA follows: TGTGCCTCACAGGAGGGGACACTAGAGACCCAGTACTTC.

The genes are TRBV9 and TRBJ2-3; 8 nucleotides agree with TRBD2. V lost 6 bases, J lost 0 bases, and 3 bases stayed unmatched. From germline, CDR1 is SGDLS and CDR2 YYNGEE. There are 14 residues in the CDR3. The CDR3 loop is CASTVAGSTDTQYF. The DNA of the CDR3 is TGTGCCAGCACGGTAGCGGGGAGCACAGATACGCAGTATTTT.

The V gene is TRBV12-3 or TRBV12-4, the J gene TRBJ2-7; D is possibly TRBD1 or TRBD2 (5 bases each). The CDR3 runs 16 residues. Trimming pared 4 bases from V and 5 bases from J, leaving 21 bases between. The CDR3 sequence is CASSSASTNGAHEQYF. The CDR3 DNA reads TGTGCCAGCAGTTCCGCTTCGACTAACGGGGCCCACGAGCAGTACTTC.

Comments on this clonotype: The germline gene is not matched at one end of the junction; a read error may be the cause. V and J are TRBV4-1 and TRBJ2-1; no definite D call. The CDR3 sequence is 13 residues long. CDR1 and CDR2 (germline): MGHRA, YSYEKL. This CDR3 reads CASSQSYHNEQFF. In DNA, the CDR3 is TGTGCCAGCAGCCAAAGCTACCACAATGAGCAGTTCTTC.

The V gene is TRBV27, the J gene TRBJ2-3; 7 bases are a match to TRBD2. V gave up 8 bases and J gave up 4 bases; unmatched junction bases: 12. Germline CDR1 is MNHEY and CDR2 is SMNVEV (reference sequence). The CDR3 spans 15 residues. CDR3 region: CASRGEHPRADTQYF. CDR3 sequence (DNA): TGTGCCAGCCGGGGGGAGCACCCTCGGGCAGATACGCAGTATTTT.

CDR3 region: CASSLWGGTHNEQFF. For the CDR3, the DNA is TGTGCCAGCAGTTTGTGGGGGGGCACCCACAATGAGCAGTTCTTC. V is TRBV28 and J is TRBJ2-1; D possibly corresponds to TRBD2 (7 bases). Deletions cut 3 bases from V and 5 bases from J, with 14 bases between. Per the germline V gene, CDR1 is MDHEN and CDR2 is SYDVKM. The CDR3 contains 15 residues. Supplemented by reference TRBV28 and TRBJ2-1, the full variable domain reads DVKVTQSSRYLVKRTGEKVFLECVQDMDHENMFWYRQDPGLGLRLIYFSYDVKMKEKGDIPEGYSVSREKKERFSLILESASTNQTSMYLCASSLWGGTHNEQFFGPGTRLTVL.

The chain uses TRBV6-2 or TRBV6-3 and TRBJ1-2; perhaps TRBD1 as D (6 bases). This CDR3 is 12 amino acids long. Germline V gene sequence: CDR1 MNHEY, CDR2 SVGEGT. The V gene lost 6 bases and the J gene lost 8 bases, with 13 bases spanning the gap. CDR3 DNA: TGTGCCAGCAGCCCCGGGGGGCGCGGCTACACCTTC. This translates into CASSPGGRGYTF.

The V gene is TRBV20-1, the J gene TRBJ1-6; unclear D gene. Germline lookup yields CDR1 DFQATT and CDR2 SNEGSKA (reference sequence). V lost 6 bases, J lost 7 bases, and 7 bases lay in between. The CDR3 is made up of 11 amino acids. The DNA of the CDR3 is TGCAGTGCCCTAGGGAATTCACCCCTCCACTTT. This sequence encodes CSALGNSPLHF.

CDR3 region: CAISPALSNEQFF. CDR3 DNA: TGTGCCATCAGTCCAGCATTAAGCAATGAGCAGTTCTTC. V usage is TRBV10-3 and J usage is TRBJ2-1; D is ambiguous. The length of the CDR3 is 13 residues. The V gene lost 5 bases and the J gene lost 6 bases, with 11 bases spanning the gap. Germline V gene data show CDR1 as ENHRY and CDR2 as SYGVKD.

The V and J genes are TRBV6-2 or TRBV6-3 and TRBJ2-1; weak D call: TRBD2 (6 bases). Germline CDR1 reads MNHEY; CDR2 reads SVGEGT. V lost 10 bases, J lost 6 bases, and 13 bases lay in between. The CDR3 consists of 12 residues. In DNA form, the CDR3 reads TGTGCCACCGCGAGGGGAGGCAATGAGCAGTTCTTC. It yields the protein CATARGGNEQFF.

This clonotype was seen a single time. CDR3 DNA sequence: TGTGCCAGCAGTCGTCGACAGGGAGCGTCCTATGAAAAACTGTTTTTT. Protein: CASSRRQGASYEKLFF. V usage is TRBV28 and J usage is TRBJ1-4; TRBD1 matches 7 bases. This CDR3 region has 16 residues. The V and J ends lost 5 bases and 6 bases, in that order; junction bases with no gene match: 12. Germline CDR1 and CDR2: MDHEN and SYDVKM.

The chain is built from TRBV4-2 and TRBJ2-3, with a possible D match to TRBD2 (6 bases). The ends were cut back, 3 bases at V and 6 bases at J, with 31 bases in the middle. This CDR3 is built from 20 residues. Germline loops: CDR1 LGHNA, CDR2 YNFKEQ. The CDR3 loop reads CASSQLGPLASGGSWDTQYF. In nucleotides, the CDR3 is TGTGCCAGCAGCCAGCTCGGGCCGCTAGCTTCAGGAGGGAGTTGGGATACGCAGTATTTT.